This TCR beta chain derives from a study of blood T cell repertoires in COVID-19 (dated by TCRdb to about 2020). About the full investigation: Collaborator samples came from the United States, Italy and Spain and covered acute and convalescent phases of COVID-19. The prospective study material was composed of cDNA or gDNA derived from T cells, B-cell-depleted T cells, or PBMCs. The dataset comprised deeply sampled blood TCRbeta repertoires from subjects exposed to, actively infected with, or recovered from COVID-19. A freely available public database, intended as a resource for researchers studying the immune response to SARS-CoV-2, is where the repertoires were released. Samples came from the ongoing ImmuneRACE study (first 160 participants) plus 1,254 subjects from 6 global collaborators. Nearly every sample came with metadata listing a de-identified subject ID, COVID-19 status, age in years and sex. Where available, HLA class I and class II types were obtained from metadata supplied by the sample provider rather than from assay-based typing. Study-wide conclusions, independent of this receptor: How much clinical and demographic metadata was included differed by source and by participant, and the metadata was provided uncurated.

Comments on this clone: No antigen is known for it. The record has no base qualities; no much larger clone is one base away.

The CDR3 goes from the cysteine to the phenylalanine over 15 residues. The retained sequence is limited to the CDR3, 45 bases, with the frame set at the first base. The germline V gene gives CDR1 as LGHNT and CDR2 as FRNRAP. V is shortened by 0 bases, J by 6 bases, and the region joining them spans 13 bases. TCRbeta CDR3 regions were amplified from genomic DNA by means of the immunoSEQ Assay, a bias-controlled multiplex PCR. The authors processed their data as follows. The number of nucleated cells in each sample was estimated by amplification of reference gene primers within the assay. To quantify the absolute abundance of each unique TCRbeta CDR3 rearrangement, sequence reads were collapsed and filtered. For each sample, productive Simpson clonality was calculated as the square root of Simpson's diversity index across productive rearrangements. TCRdb holds this immuneACCESS table with in-frame rearrangements only. Some clones are missing; in checked studies, unresolved V genes explain under half, and the rest has no known cause. V and J calls and clone size are those listed in that table; D and trimming were worked out from the DNA. The sample table contains approximately 400,000 clones; only one count was recorded for roughly 86% of them. The ten largest make up under 1.2% of the sample.

The collaborating institutions used their own protocols to collect whole blood in K2EDTA tubes. For TCRbeta analysis, collaborators shipped samples as frozen whole blood, isolated PBMCs, or DNA extracted from either of those sample types. This receptor was identified in a human donor with acute or convalescent COVID-19. The donor label of this sample is uncertain. Here the chain combines TRBV12-5 and TRBJ2-3; confidence is insufficient to name the D gene. What was sequenced was peripheral blood. The base sequence is TGTGCTAGTGGTTTGGTACGCAGGCCTCAGGATACGCAGTATTTT. Its translation is CASGLVRRPQDTQYF.